The T cell receptor (beta chain) described here comes from a study of glioma-infiltrating T cells after dendritic cell vaccination. Germline V CDR1 and CDR2: SGHRS, YFSETQ. The CDR3 is 14 amino acids. V was clipped by 3 bases and J by 2 bases; unmatched bases: 2. The method was immunoSEQ multiplex PCR; TCRdb's version includes in-frame clones alone and lacks a portion of them. The data contain around 37,000 clones, 82% of them singletons. This sequence was found in a human donor with glioblastoma. The material was blood, obtained before dendritic cell vaccination. The chain has TRBV5-1 and TRBJ1-3; TRBD1 aligns across 7 bases. In nucleotides, the CDR3 is TGCGCCAGCAGCTCTGACAGGGCTGGAAACACCATATATTTT. It translates to CASSSDRAGNTIYF.